This note documents a single T cell receptor (beta chain) sequence. What it binds is unknown. The naive CD8 fraction comprised CD45RO-negative cells positively selected for CCR7 and excluded terminally differentiated effector memory CD45RA+ cells. Adults of Caucasian background living in Nashville, Tennessee made up all donors. This sample is drawn from a study of shared clonotypes between healthy human individuals. V lost 4 bases and J lost 1; bases outside the gene matches: 6. This CDR3 comprises 16 residues. The V gene's germline CDR1 is MDHEN and CDR2 SYDVKM. A deep-level run was used for the assay. This table comes from immunoSEQ multiplex PCR, and its TCRdb copy is limited to in-frame clones, with some not included. This table holds over 2 million clones, about 95% found once. Whole-study results and caveats: Of the naive CD4 clonotypes, around 4.8% were shared across several donors. It was the non-shared clonotypes that had lower generation probabilities than clonotypes shared by all four donors.

Sequencing input: naive CD8+ T cells sorted from blood. The chain carries TRBV28 and TRBJ2-5; TRBD1 agrees at 10 bases. The TCR originated in a man aged 18 to 29 in good health. CDR3 amino acids: CASSSGQGPFQETQYF. The CDR3 DNA reads as TGTGCCAGCAGTTCGGGACAGGGGCCGTTCCAAGAGACCCAGTACTTC.